What follows describes a single T cell receptor (beta chain). Its antigen is not identified. This sample was taken from a study of shared clonotypes between healthy human individuals. Profiling relied on immunoSEQ multiplex PCR, and the TCRdb table lists in-frame clones only, not all of them. Among some 790,000 clones, 72% were seen once, and the ten largest hold approximately 1.7%. Study-level points and caveats: With a few donors compared, roughly 5% of naive CD4 clonotypes were shared. Richness estimates generally favored naive over memory subsets. Though the depth was large, rarefaction showed that sorted-subset sequencing was incomplete.

Sequencing used memory CD4+ T cells sorted from blood. Subset described: CD45RA-negative fraction. The TCR comes from a woman in her 30s in good health.

CDR3 nucleotide sequence: TGTGCCAGCAGCTTAGGGGGGACTAGCGGCCGTAGGGACGATACGCAGTATTTT. Its protein is CASSLGGTSGRRDDTQYF. The chain is built from TRBV11-2 and TRBJ2-3, with 11 bases identical to TRBD2. This CDR3 has 18 amino acids. V was clipped by 1 base and J by 6 bases; unmatched bases: 12. The V gene's germline CDR1 is SGHAT and CDR2 FQNNGV.